The 14 T cell receptor beta chains in this list originate from one sample, sequenced in a study of identical twins. TCRdb reprocessed the 5' RACE reads with MiXCR, giving one entry per CDR3 protein. The table lists under 300,000 distinct CDR3 sequences, 12% of them singletons. The same data also contributed to another study, on yellow fever vaccine responses in identical twins.

The sequenced material came from memory (CD45RO+) T cells sorted from blood. The receptors stem from a woman aged 18-29 years in good health.

This clonotype was detected a few times. The chain employs TRBV20-1 and TRBJ2-1, with D unclear. Germline values: CDR1 DFQATT, CDR2 SNEGSKA (reference sequence). V lost 3 bases, J lost 6 bases, and 9 bases lay in between. This CDR3 has 12 amino acids. The CDR3 region is CSARGILNEQFF. CDR3 nucleotide sequence: TGCAGTGCTAGGGGGATCCTCAATGAGCAGTTCTTC.

This clonotype was counted between two and nine times. The genes are TRBV25-1 and TRBJ2-6; the match to TRBD2 covers 7 bases. The CDR3 totals 15 residues. The V gene's germline CDR1 is MGHDK and CDR2 SYGVNS. Trimming cost V 3 bases and J 4 bases; bases outside gene matches: 3. The CDR3 DNA sequence: TGTGCCAGCAGTGATAGCGGGCTAGGGGCCAACGTCCTGACTTTC. It yields the protein CASSDSGLGANVLTF.

This clonotype occurred a few times. The J gene is TRBJ2-3, the V gene TRBV2, with 10 nucleotides matching TRBD2. Germline CDR1 is SNHLY and CDR2 is FYNNEI. CDR3 length: 18 residues. Unmatched junction bases numbered 6, after V lost 0 bases and J lost 0 bases. The CDR3 DNA reads TGTGCCAGCAGTGAAGCGCTTACTAGCGGGACCAGCACAGATACGCAGTATTTT. This gives the protein CASSEALTSGTSTDTQYF.

The chain combines TRBV3-1 with TRBJ1-1, with D perhaps TRBD1 (5 bases). The V gene lost 7 bases and the J gene lost 9 bases, with 15 bases spanning the gap. Germline V gene data show CDR1 as LGHDT and CDR2 as YNNKEL (reference sequence). This CDR3 contains 12 residues. CDR3 sequence (DNA): TGTGCCAGCAACGGGGGGGAGGGGAAAGCTTTCTTT. Its translation is CASNGGEGKAFF.

This clonotype turned up a few times. The chain employs TRBV20-1 and TRBJ2-1; TRBD2 matches at 12 bases. V lost 6 bases to trimming and J lost 8 bases; unmatched junction nucleotides: 2. The CDR3 is 12 residues long. In germline, CDR1 is DFQATT, CDR2 SNEGSKA (reference sequence). CDR3 protein: CSATSGGHEQFF. CDR3 coding DNA: TGCAGTGCCACTAGCGGGGGGCATGAGCAGTTCTTC.

This clonotype was counted only a few times. The chain employs TRBV29-1 and TRBJ2-7, with TRBD1 matching over 7 bases. Trimming removed 0 bases from V and 2 bases from J; junction bases left unmatched: 4. This CDR3 has 14 residues. CDR1 is SQVTM, CDR2 ANQGSEA, per germline. CDR3 in amino acids: CSVEDRDRPYEQYF. The CDR3 DNA is TGCAGCGTTGAAGATAGGGACAGACCCTACGAGCAGTACTTC.

The rearrangement uses TRBV2 and TRBJ2-7; D is perhaps TRBD1 or TRBD2 (6 bases each). V lost 3 bases and J 2 bases, leaving 14 bases between the germline ends. The CDR3 is made up of 15 amino acids. Germline-derived CDR1 and CDR2 are SNHLY and FYNNEI. DNA of the CDR3: TGTGCCAGCAGTGATAGGTGGGGGGCAACCTACGAGCAGTACTTC. Its protein is CASSDRWGATYEQYF.

This clonotype came up a few times. The chain has TRBV27 and TRBJ1-6; D is ambiguous. V dropped 1 base and J dropped 8 bases, with 6 bases sitting between them. Germline V gives CDR1 MNHEY, CDR2 SMNVEV (reference sequence). There are 13 residues in the CDR3. The CDR3 spells CASSLLYDSPLHF. CDR3 in DNA: TGTGCCAGCAGTTTATTATACGATTCACCCCTCCACTTT.

This clonotype was counted many times. The gene calls are TRBV2 and TRBJ2-3; 15 nucleotides line up with TRBD2. V dropped 7 bases and J dropped 1; count of bases not matched to a gene: 6. This CDR3 has 17 residues. In germline, CDR1 is SNHLY, CDR2 FYNNEI. This CDR3 reads CASIGTSGGPGTDTQYF. The CDR3 DNA is TGTGCCAGCATCGGGACTAGCGGGGGGCCGGGCACAGATACGCAGTATTTT.

This clonotype was seen a handful of times. The chain recombines TRBV5-1 with TRBJ2-3, with D possibly TRBD2 on 5 matching bases. Trimming left V 0 bases short and J 0 bases short, with 8 bases between. This CDR3 is 15 amino acids long. Per the germline V gene, CDR1 is SGHRS and CDR2 is YFSETQ. The CDR3 region is CASSLGPSSTDTQYF. The DNA for the CDR3 is TGCGCCAGCAGCTTGGGACCTAGCAGCACAGATACGCAGTATTTT.

A few counts support this clonotype. This sequence joins TRBV11-2 and TRBJ2-1, with TRBD2 identical over 7 bases. Trimming took 6 bases from V and 7 from J; bases not matched to a gene: 21. This CDR3 spans 18 amino acids. The germline V gene has CDR1 SGHAT and CDR2 FQNNGV. CDR3 sequence (DNA): TGTGCCAGCAGATCCTCACTCGGCGCGGGAGTGATGAGTAATGAGCAGTTCTTC. Its protein product is CASRSSLGAGVMSNEQFF.

In this sample, this clonotype turned up a few times. The J gene is TRBJ1-6, the V gene TRBV3-1; D gene ambiguous. The CDR3 covers 16 residues. V was trimmed by 6 bases and J by 1 base, leaving 13 bases between them. Germline assignment: CDR1 LGHDT and CDR2 YNNKEL (reference sequence). CDR3 region: CASRHKEESYNSPLHF. CDR3 nucleotides: TGTGCCAGCAGGCATAAAGAGGAATCCTATAATTCACCCCTCCACTTT.

This clonotype was found many times. The genes are TRBV5-6 and TRBJ1-2; no clear D. Looked up from germline, CDR1 is SGHDT and CDR2 is YYEEEE. The germline V and J ends were trimmed by 0 bases and 7 bases, with 13 bases remaining between them. The CDR3 spans 14 residues. The CDR3 region is CASSLAQFGSGYTF. The CDR3 DNA sequence: TGTGCCAGCAGCTTGGCACAGTTTGGCTCTGGCTACACCTTC. Looking up the rest from reference TRBV5-6 and TRBJ1-2 gives the full variable domain: DAGVTQSPTHLIKTRGQQVTLRCSPKSGHDTVSWYQQALGQGPQFIFQYYEEEERQRGNFPDRFSGHQFPNYSSELNVNALLLGDSALYLCASSLAQFGSGYTFGSGTRLTVV.

This clonotype was counted a few times. The rearrangement links TRBV7-9 to TRBJ2-7, with D unresolved. Germline V lookup: CDR1 SEHNR, CDR2 FQNEAQ (reference sequence). The ends were cut back, 5 bases at V and 2 bases at J, with 16 bases in the middle. This CDR3 is 15 amino acids long. CDR3 in DNA: TGTGCCAGCAGCCGTGGAAGGGCAGGCACCTACGAGCAGTACTTC. It yields the protein CASSRGRAGTYEQYF.